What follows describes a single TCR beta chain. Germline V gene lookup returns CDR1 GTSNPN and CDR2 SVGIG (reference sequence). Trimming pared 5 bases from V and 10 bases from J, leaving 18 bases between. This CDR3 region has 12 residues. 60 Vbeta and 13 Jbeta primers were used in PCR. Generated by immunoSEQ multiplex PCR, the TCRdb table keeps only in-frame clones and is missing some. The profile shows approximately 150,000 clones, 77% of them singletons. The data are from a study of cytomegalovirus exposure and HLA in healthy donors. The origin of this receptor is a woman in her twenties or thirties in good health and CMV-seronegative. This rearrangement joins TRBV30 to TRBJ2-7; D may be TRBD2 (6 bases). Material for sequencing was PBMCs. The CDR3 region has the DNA TGTGCCTGGGGGGGGTTCCCCAACCACCAGTACTTC. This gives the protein CAWGGFPNHQYF.